The 11 T cell receptor beta chains below all came from one sample that was sequenced in a study of T cell repertoires in cytomegalovirus infection. Each CDR3 protein is one row after TCRdb ran MiXCR on the reads. The profile shows about 240,000 distinct CDR3 sequences, 12% of them singletons. Material for sequencing was PBMCs. The receptor source for this set is a human donor in good health (CMV status not recorded). Some clones in this sample may be carry-over from other donors' samples.

This clonotype was counted ten times or more. The chain has TRBV7-2 and TRBJ1-5, with a weak D call TRBD1 (5 bases). The CDR3 loop spans 13 amino acids. Germline V gene sequence: CDR1 SGHTA, CDR2 FQGNSA. V lost 7 bases to trimming and J lost 3 bases, with 10 bases between them. Written as DNA, the CDR3 is TGTGCCAGCAAACGAGGGGTCAATCAGCCCCAGCATTTT. Translated, it gives CASKRGVNQPQHF.

This clonotype was recorded a few times. The chain has TRBV19 and TRBJ1-5; D is uncertain. Germline values: CDR1 LNHDA, CDR2 SQIVND (reference sequence). The CDR3 loop spans 11 amino acids. Trimming left V 3 bases short and J 15 bases short, with 12 bases between. The CDR3 coding sequence is TGTGCCAGTAGTATCGGGCCAGGACTGCATTTT. Residues: CASSIGPGLHF.

This clonotype occurred a few times. This chain joins TRBV15 and TRBJ2-5; 8 nucleotides align to TRBD1. The CDR3 has 14 residues. In germline, CDR1 is LNHNV, CDR2 YYDKDF (reference sequence). V gave up 4 bases and J gave up 5 bases; unmatched junction bases: 6. The CDR3 coding sequence is TGTGCCACCAGCATGGACAACAGGGGGGAGACCCAGTACTTC. Protein sequence: CATSMDNRGETQYF.

This clonotype was seen repeatedly, ten times or more. This chain joins TRBV19 and TRBJ2-2; 7 nucleotides line up with TRBD1. Germline V gives CDR1 LNHDA, CDR2 SQIVND (reference sequence). This CDR3 spans 14 amino acids. Trimming took 9 bases from V and 3 from J; bases not matched to a gene: 7. CDR3 in amino acids: CASSRDRYTGELFF. CDR3 nucleotide sequence: TGTGCCAGCTCCCGGGACAGATACACCGGGGAGCTGTTTTTT. Variable domain in full (rest from reference TRBV19 and TRBJ2-2): DGGITQSPKYLFRKEGQNVTLSCEQNLNHDAMYWYRQDPGQGLRLIYYSQIVNDFQKGDIAEGYSVSREKKESFPLTVTSAQKNPTAFYLCASSRDRYTGELFFGEGSRLTVL.

The table lists this clonotype with many counts. The genes are TRBV7-2 and TRBJ2-7; D is ambiguous. Germline V lookup: CDR1 SGHTA, CDR2 FQGNSA. The CDR3 has 16 amino acids. V was pared by 1 base and J by 0 bases, with 13 bases between. CDR3 in DNA: TGTGCCAGCAGCTTAGTGGGAAGCAACCCCTCCTACGAGCAGTACTTC. Residues: CASSLVGSNPSYEQYF.

The chain has TRBV12-3 or TRBV12-4 and TRBJ2-7; no clear D. The CDR3 consists of 13 residues. Trimming took off 3 bases at V and 1 base at J, with 7 bases between the two ends. CDR3 region: CASSLTTSYEQYF. The CDR3 DNA follows: TGTGCCAGCAGTTTGACCACTTCCTACGAGCAGTACTTC.

At least ten counts were recorded for this clonotype. This chain connects TRBV7-8 to TRBJ2-7; possible D gene TRBD1, 6 bases. Germline V CDR1 and CDR2: SGHVS, FQNEAQ. The CDR3 has 14 amino acids. V was shortened by 5 bases and J by 3 bases, with 14 bases between the two germline ends. The CDR3 reads CASSLGQKNYEQYF. CDR3 DNA sequence: TGTGCCAGCAGCCTTGGACAGAAAAACTACGAGCAGTACTTC.

This clonotype was detected ten times or more. This chain uses TRBV19 with TRBJ2-7; D gene uncertain. The CDR3 sequence is 14 residues long. V shed 3 bases and J shed 2 bases, with 11 bases lying between them. Per the germline V gene, CDR1 is LNHDA and CDR2 is SQIVND (reference sequence). CDR3 in amino acids: CASSIGQAPYEQYF. Here the CDR3 DNA reads TGTGCCAGTAGTATCGGGCAGGCCCCCTACGAGCAGTACTTC.

This clonotype was seen only a few times. The chain joins TRBV6-6 to TRBJ1-1, with 8 bases fitting TRBD1. The ends lost 6 bases at V and 3 bases at J; junction bases unmatched: 6. This CDR3 spans 14 amino acids. In germline, CDR1 is MNHNY, CDR2 SVGAGI (reference sequence). The DNA for the CDR3 is TGTGCCAGCAGCTGGACAGGGCGGGACACTGAAGCTTTCTTT. Its protein is CASSWTGRDTEAFF.

In its sample, this clonotype was seen many times. This chain uses TRBV9 with TRBJ1-1; D unclear. Germline values: CDR1 SGDLS, CDR2 YYNGEE. The CDR3 has 13 residues. Trimming left V 0 bases short and J 5 bases short, with 8 bases between. CDR3 sequence: CASSVGSKTEAFF. The CDR3 DNA follows: TGTGCCAGCAGCGTAGGATCTAAAACTGAAGCTTTCTTT.

This clonotype has a count of ten or more. This rearrangement joins TRBV20-1 to TRBJ2-5; 10 positions agree with TRBD1. Germline CDR1 and CDR2: DFQATT and SNEGSKA (reference sequence). The CDR3 has 15 amino acids. Trimming removed 6 bases from V and 4 bases from J; junction bases left unmatched: 11. CDR3 DNA: TGCAGTGCCCATTTGACAGGGGGCCGAAGAGAGACCCAGTACTTC. This gives the protein CSAHLTGGRRETQYF.